The source of this TCR beta chain is a study of OX40 agonist ivuxolimab in advanced cancers. Sequenced by immunoSEQ multiplex PCR; TCRdb stores in-frame clones only, minus some. This table has 70,000 or so clones, about 85% appearing once. General observations from the study: Fewer expanded clones were found on average in CD4+ than in CD8+ T cells. Circulating CD4+ and CD8+ T cells showed clonal expansion by week 6 at 0.1 to 3.0 mg/kg.

This CDR3 has 17 residues. Per germline, CDR1 SSHAT and CDR2 FNYEAQ (reference sequence). V was clipped by 1 base and J by 4 bases; unmatched bases: 9. On this clone: Its antigen is unknown.

The source material was CD4+ or CD8+ T cells sorted from blood, sampled in a trial of the OX40 agonist ivuxolimab. The chain has TRBV7-7 and TRBJ2-5, with 10 bases identical to TRBD2. The sequence was collected from an adult with an advanced solid tumor such as melanoma, head and neck, liver or kidney cancer. The CDR3 loop is CASSLGRLAGVGETQYF. The CDR3 DNA reads as TGTGCCAGCAGCTTAGGACGGCTAGCGGGAGTAGGAGAGACCCAGTACTTC.